The text below deals with one T cell receptor beta chain. These data are taken from a study of blood T cell repertoires in COVID-19. Whole-study context: PBMCs, B-cell-depleted T cells, or T cells provided the cDNA or gDNA that made up the material.

Adults between about 18 and 89 years of age took part from under 25 US areas. Recovery among Cohort 3 donors was established by two negative PCRs, clearance, or symptom resolution. In the source study's methods: Counts of nucleated cells, estimated from reference gene primer amplification, were obtained. Some clones are missing from TCRdb's copy, which holds only in-frame ones; the method was immunoSEQ multiplex PCR. V, J and clone size are those of that table, while D and trimming were read from the DNA. The table records roughly 150,000 clones, about four fifths of them present only once. The ends lost 8 bases at V and 3 bases at J; junction bases unmatched: 6. Germline V gene sequence: CDR1 LNHNV, CDR2 YYDKDF (reference sequence). This CDR3 contains 14 residues.

Sequencing was done on a sample of PBMCs or T cells enriched from blood (not recorded which). The J gene is TRBJ2-3, the V gene TRBV15, with 9 bases identical to TRBD1. This TCR was recovered from a woman aged 55-69 years who had recovered from COVID-19. CDR3 amino acids: CATSRDRATDTQYF. The CDR3 nucleotides read TGTGCCACCTCCCGGGACAGGGCAACAGATACGCAGTATTTT.